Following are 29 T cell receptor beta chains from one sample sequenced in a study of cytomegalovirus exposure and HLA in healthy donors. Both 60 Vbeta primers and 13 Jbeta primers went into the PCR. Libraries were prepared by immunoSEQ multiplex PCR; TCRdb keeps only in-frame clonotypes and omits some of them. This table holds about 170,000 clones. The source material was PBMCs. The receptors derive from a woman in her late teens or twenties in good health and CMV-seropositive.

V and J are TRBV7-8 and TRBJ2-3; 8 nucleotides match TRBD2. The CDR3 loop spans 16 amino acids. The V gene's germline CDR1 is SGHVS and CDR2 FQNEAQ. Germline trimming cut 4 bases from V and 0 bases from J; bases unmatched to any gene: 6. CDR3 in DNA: TGTGCCAGCAGCTCGTATAGCGGGGCTAGCACAGATACGCAGTATTTT. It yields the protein CASSSYSGASTDTQYF.

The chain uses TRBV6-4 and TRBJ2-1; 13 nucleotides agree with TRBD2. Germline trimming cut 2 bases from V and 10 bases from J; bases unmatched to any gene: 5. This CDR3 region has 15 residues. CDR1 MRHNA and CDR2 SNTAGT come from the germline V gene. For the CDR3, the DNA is TGTGCCAGCAGTGACACTAGCGGGAGGGCCGAGGAGCAGTTCTTC. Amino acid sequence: CASSDTSGRAEEQFF.

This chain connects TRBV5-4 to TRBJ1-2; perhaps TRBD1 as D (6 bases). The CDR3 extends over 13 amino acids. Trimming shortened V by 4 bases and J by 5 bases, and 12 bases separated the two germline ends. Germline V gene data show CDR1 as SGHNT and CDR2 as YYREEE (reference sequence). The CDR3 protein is CASSTGTAYGYTF. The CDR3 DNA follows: TGTGCCAGCAGCACAGGGACGGCTTATGGCTACACCTTC.

This CDR3 reads CASSGEREETQYF. The DNA for the CDR3 is TGTGCCAGCAGTGGGGAGCGGGAAGAGACCCAGTACTTC. This chain joins TRBV2 and TRBJ2-5; the D gene is possibly TRBD2 (6 bases). Germline loops: CDR1 SNHLY, CDR2 FYNNEI. The CDR3 sequence is 13 residues long. Between the trimmed V and J ends, which lost 4 bases and 3 bases, there was a span of 9 bases. Full variable domain (missing parts from reference TRBV2 and TRBJ2-5): EPEVTQTPSHQVTQMGQEVILRCVPISNHLYFYWYRQILGQKVEFLVSFYNNEISEKSEIFDDQFSVERPDGSNFTLKIRSTKLEDSAMYFCASSGEREETQYFGPGTRLLVL.

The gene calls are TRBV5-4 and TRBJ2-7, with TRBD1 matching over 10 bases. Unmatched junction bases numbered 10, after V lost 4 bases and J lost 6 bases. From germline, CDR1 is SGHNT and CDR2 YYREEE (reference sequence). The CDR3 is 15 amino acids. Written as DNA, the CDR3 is TGTGCCAGCAGCCCGATGACAGGGGGCTACGGCGAGCAGTACTTC. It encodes CASSPMTGGYGEQYF.

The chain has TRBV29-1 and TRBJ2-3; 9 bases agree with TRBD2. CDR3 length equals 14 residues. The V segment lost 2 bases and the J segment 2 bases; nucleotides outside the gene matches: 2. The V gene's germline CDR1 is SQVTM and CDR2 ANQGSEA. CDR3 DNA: TGCAGCGTTGAACCTAGCGGGGCCACAGATACGCAGTATTTT. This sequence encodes CSVEPSGATDTQYF.

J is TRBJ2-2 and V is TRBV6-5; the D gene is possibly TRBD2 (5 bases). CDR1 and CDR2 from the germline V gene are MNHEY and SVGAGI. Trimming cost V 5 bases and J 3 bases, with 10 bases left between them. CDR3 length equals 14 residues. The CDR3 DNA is TGTGCCAGCAGTCCCCGGGGATACACCGGGGAGCTGTTTTTT. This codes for CASSPRGYTGELFF.

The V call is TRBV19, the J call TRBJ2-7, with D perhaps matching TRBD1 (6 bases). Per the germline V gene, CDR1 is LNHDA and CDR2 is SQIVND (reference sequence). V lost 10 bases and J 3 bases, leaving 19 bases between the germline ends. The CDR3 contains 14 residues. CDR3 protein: CATSGSGAYYEQYF. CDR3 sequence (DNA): TGTGCCACTTCAGGGTCAGGGGCCTACTACGAGCAGTACTTC.

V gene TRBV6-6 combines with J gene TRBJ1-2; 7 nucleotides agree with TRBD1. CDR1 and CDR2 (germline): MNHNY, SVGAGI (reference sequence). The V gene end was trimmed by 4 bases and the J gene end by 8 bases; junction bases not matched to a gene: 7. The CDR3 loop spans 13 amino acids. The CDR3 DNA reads TGTGCCAGCAGTTCCCTGGGACAGAGGGGCTACACCTTC. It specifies CASSSLGQRGYTF.

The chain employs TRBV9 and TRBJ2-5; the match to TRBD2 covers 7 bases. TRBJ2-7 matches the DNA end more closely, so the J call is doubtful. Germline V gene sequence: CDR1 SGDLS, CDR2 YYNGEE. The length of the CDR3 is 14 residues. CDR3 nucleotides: TGTGCCAGCAGCGTCTCTAGCGGTCCCTACGAGCAGTACTTC. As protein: CASSVSSGPYEQYF.

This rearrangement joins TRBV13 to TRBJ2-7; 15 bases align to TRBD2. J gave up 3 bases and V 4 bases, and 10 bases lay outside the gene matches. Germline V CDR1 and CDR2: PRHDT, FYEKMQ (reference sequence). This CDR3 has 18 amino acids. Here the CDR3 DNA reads TGTGCCAGCAGCTATGGGACTAGCGGGGGGTCTTACCTCTACGAGCAGTACTTC. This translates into CASSYGTSGGSYLYEQYF.

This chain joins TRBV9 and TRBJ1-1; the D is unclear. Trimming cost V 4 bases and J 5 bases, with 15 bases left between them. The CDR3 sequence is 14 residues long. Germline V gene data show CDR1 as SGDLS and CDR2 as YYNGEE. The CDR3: CASSPQTVGTEAFF. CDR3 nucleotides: TGTGCCAGCAGCCCCCAGACGGTCGGGACTGAAGCTTTCTTT.

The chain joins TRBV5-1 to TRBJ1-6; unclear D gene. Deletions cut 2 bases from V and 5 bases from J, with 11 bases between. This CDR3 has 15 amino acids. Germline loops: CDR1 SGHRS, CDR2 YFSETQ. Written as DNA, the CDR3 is TGCGCCAGCAGCTTTAACGGCGGAGATAATTCACCCCTCCACTTT. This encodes CASSFNGGDNSPLHF.

The CDR3: CASSLGDAGEQYF. DNA of the CDR3: TGTGCCAGCAGCTTAGGAGACGCGGGGGAGCAGTACTTC. The chain uses TRBV11-2 and TRBJ2-7; D is perhaps TRBD2 (6 bases). The CDR3 length is 13 residues. From germline, CDR1 is SGHAT and CDR2 FQNNGV. Trimming pared 1 base from V and 7 bases from J, leaving 11 bases between.

In nucleotides, the CDR3 is TGTGCCACCAGTCGTACGGGACTAGCGGGGGGGAATACGCAGTATTTT. Residues: CATSRTGLAGGNTQYF. The rearrangement links TRBV15 to TRBJ2-3; 16 bases are a match to TRBD2. The junction had 7 bases not matched to a gene; V was cut back by 6 bases and J by 7 bases. Germline values: CDR1 LNHNV, CDR2 YYDKDF (reference sequence). The CDR3 covers 16 residues.

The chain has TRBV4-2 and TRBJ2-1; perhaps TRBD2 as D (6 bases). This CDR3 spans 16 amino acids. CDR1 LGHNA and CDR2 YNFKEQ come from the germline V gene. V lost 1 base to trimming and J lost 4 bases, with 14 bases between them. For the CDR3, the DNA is TGTGCCAGCAGCCAAGTGACTAGAACCCTTTACAATGAGCAGTTCTTC. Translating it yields CASSQVTRTLYNEQFF.

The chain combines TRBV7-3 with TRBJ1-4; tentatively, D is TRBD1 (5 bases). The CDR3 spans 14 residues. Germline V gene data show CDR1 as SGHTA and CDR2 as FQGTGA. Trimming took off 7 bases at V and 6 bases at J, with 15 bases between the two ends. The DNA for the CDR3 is TGTGCCAGCACCACCGGGTCAGGGTATGAAAAACTGTTTTTT. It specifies CASTTGSGYEKLFF.

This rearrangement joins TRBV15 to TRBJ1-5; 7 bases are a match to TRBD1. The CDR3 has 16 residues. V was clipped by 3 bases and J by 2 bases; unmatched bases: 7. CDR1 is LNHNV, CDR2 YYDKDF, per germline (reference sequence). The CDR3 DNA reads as TGTGCCACCAGCAGGAATCAGGGGGACGGCAATCAGCCCCAGCATTTT. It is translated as CATSRNQGDGNQPQHF. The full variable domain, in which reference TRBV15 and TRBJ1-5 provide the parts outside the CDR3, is DAMVIQNPRYQVTQFGKPVTLSCSQTLNHNVMYWYQQKSSQAPKLLFHYYDKDFNNEADTPDNFQSRRPNTSFCFLDIRSPGLGDTAMYLCATSRNQGDGNQPQHFGDGTRLSIL.

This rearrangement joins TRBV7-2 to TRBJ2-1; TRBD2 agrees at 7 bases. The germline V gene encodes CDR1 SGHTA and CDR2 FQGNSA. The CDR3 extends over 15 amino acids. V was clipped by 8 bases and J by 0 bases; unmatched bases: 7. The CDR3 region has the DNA TGTGCCAGCGTTATACAGCGGGGCTCCTACAATGAGCAGTTCTTC. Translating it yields CASVIQRGSYNEQFF.

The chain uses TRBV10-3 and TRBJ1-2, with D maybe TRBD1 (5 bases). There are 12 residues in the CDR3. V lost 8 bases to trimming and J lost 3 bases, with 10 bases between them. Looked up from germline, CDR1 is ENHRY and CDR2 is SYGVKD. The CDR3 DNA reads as TGTGCCATCGGGGGGGGAGACTATGGCTACACCTTC. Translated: CAIGGGDYGYTF.

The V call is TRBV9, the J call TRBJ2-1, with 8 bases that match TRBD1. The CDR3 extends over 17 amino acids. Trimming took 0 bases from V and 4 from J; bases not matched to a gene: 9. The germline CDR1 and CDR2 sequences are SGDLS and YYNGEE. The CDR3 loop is CASSVGKADRDYNEQFF. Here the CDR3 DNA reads TGTGCCAGCAGCGTAGGGAAAGCGGACAGGGATTACAATGAGCAGTTCTTC.

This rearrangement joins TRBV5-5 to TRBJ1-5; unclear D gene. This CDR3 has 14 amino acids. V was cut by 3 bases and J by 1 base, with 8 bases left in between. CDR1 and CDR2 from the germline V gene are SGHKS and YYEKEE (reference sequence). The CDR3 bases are TGTGCCAGCAGCTCCGCCGGGAGCAATCAGCCCCAGCATTTT. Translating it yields CASSSAGSNQPQHF.

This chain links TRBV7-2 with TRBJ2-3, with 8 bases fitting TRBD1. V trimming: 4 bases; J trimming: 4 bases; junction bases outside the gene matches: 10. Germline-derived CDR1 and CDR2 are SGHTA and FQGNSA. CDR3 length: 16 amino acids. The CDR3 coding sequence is TGTGCCAGCAGCTCAATTGGACAGGGTTCATCAGATACGCAGTATTTT. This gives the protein CASSSIGQGSSDTQYF.

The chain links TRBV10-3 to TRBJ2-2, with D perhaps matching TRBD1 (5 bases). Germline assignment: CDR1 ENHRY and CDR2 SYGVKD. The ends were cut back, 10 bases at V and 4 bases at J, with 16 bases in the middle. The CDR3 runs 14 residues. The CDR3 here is CATKPRDSTGELFF. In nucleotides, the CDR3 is TGTGCCACAAAGCCCAGGGATTCCACCGGGGAGCTGTTTTTT.

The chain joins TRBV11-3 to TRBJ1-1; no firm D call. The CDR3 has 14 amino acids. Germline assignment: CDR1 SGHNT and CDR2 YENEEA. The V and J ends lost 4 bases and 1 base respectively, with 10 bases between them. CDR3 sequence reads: CASSSREGNTEAFF. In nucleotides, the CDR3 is TGTGCCAGCAGCTCGAGGGAGGGGAACACTGAAGCTTTCTTT.

The CDR3: CASSPNAGGATYEQYF. Written as DNA, the CDR3 is TGTGCCAGCAGCCCGAACGCGGGGGGCGCTACCTACGAGCAGTACTTC. The chain is built from TRBV7-2 and TRBJ2-7; TRBD2 agrees at 8 bases. Germline V gives CDR1 SGHTA, CDR2 FQGNSA. The CDR3 has 16 residues. Trimming removed 5 bases from V and 2 bases from J; junction bases left unmatched: 11.

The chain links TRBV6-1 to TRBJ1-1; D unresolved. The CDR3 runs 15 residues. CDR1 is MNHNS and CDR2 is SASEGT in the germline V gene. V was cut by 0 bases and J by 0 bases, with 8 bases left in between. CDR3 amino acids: CASSEAWQLNTEAFF. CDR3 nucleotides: TGTGCCAGCAGTGAAGCTTGGCAGTTGAACACTGAAGCTTTCTTT.

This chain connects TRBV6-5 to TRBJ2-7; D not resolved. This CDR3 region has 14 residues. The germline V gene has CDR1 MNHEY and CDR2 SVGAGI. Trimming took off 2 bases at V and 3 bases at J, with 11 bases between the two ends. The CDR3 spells CASSYLGKYYEQYF. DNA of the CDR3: TGTGCCAGCAGTTACCTTGGCAAATACTACGAGCAGTACTTC.

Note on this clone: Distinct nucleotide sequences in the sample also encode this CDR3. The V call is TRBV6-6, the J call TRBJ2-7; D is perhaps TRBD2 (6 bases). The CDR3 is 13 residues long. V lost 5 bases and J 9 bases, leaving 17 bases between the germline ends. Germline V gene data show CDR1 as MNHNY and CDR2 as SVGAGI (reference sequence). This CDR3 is CASSQVGSLAQYF. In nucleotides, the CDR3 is TGTGCCAGCAGTCAAGTCGGGAGTCTCGCGCAGTACTTC.